This paragraph reports one T cell receptor (beta chain). Method: immunoSEQ multiplex PCR; TCRdb's copy keeps in-frame clones and lacks some. This sample has about 210,000 clones; roughly nine tenths occur once, and the top ten carry 1.2%. The data are from a study of blood T cell repertoires in COVID-19. The CDR3 contains 16 residues. Germline V gene lookup returns CDR1 SGHVS and CDR2 FQNEAQ. V gave up 1 base and J gave up 0 bases, with 10 bases separating them. The receptor comes from a man aged 30-40 years with acute or convalescent COVID-19. This sequence joins TRBV7-8 and TRBJ1-5; D unclear. The sequenced sample was peripheral blood. The DNA of the CDR3 is TGTGCCAGCAGCTTAGGGGCTTTAGATAGCAATCAGCCCCAGCATTTT. Translated, it gives CASSLGALDSNQPQHF.